The sequence of this T cell receptor beta chain was determined in a study of cytomegalovirus exposure and HLA in healthy donors (dated by TCRdb to about 2017). Study-wide context: An earlier analysis of several hundred of the donors reported 250 to 350 Gb of sequence data and around 100 million unique TCR beta sequences obtained from around 180 million T cells. Around 320 gigabases of sequencing data and tens of millions of unique TCR sequences were included in an early release covering 500 to 750 HLA-typed donors. Of the 398 genotyped donors, 81% fell in the genetic ancestry cluster associated with self-reported Caucasian donors. The study was designed to test whether signatures of past pathogen exposure could be identified by cataloging public T cell receptors. The study used immunosequencing to profile the T cell repertoires of around 600 subjects and linked those repertoires to cytomegalovirus serostatus. In addition to the first cohort of approximately 670 subjects, a separate validation cohort of 120 different subjects was used. To predict cytomegalovirus infection status, the study brought together high-throughput TCR immunosequencing, statistical association of individual TCRs with disease status, and machine learning. A later analysis re-examined previously published TCR beta repertoires from around 670 donors and added high-resolution HLA genotyping to investigate patterns of TCR occurrence. Rather than using new phenotypic data, the later analysis identified candidate immune exposures from TCR beta sequences and from how often those sequences occurred across donors. To decide whether each TCR beta V gene segment behaved as functional or pseudogenic, an earlier analysis of approximately 590 of the donors relied on high-throughput TCR beta sequencing. Donor age, sex, ethnicity and CMV serostatus were compiled alongside the repertoire data. A later genetic analysis used genome-wide SNP genotypes for about 60% of the roughly 700 donors, treating that subset as a discovery cohort. Every repertoire in the discovery cohort had been generated on one and the same sequencing platform. Both class I and class II loci were covered by HLA typing, at four-digit resolution. The number of typed donors differed by locus: about 620-640 for A, B, C, DRB1 and DQB1; about 520 for DQA1; 606 for DPA1; and approximately 450 for DPB1. Four or five DR-DQ haplotypes were handled as single units for association and clustering because linkage in the cohort was strong. Among 398 genotyped donors of the cohort, an average of roughly 240,000 unique TCR beta nucleotide sequences were sequenced per donor, roughly 20% of them non-productive.

Library generation was performed with the immunoSEQ multiplex PCR assay. A mixture of 60 forward primers for TCR Vbeta segments and 13 reverse primers for TCR Jbeta segments was used in the multiplex PCR. The CDR3 region of rearranged TCR beta genes was amplified from genomic DNA by a multiplex PCR assay. On the Illumina HiSeq System, the amplified TCR beta libraries were sequenced as 87-base-pair reads. In the original analysis: A later analysis counted about 80 million unique TCR beta chains across the 700 or so repertoires, and some 11 million of these chains were shared by at least two donors. Raw reads were error-corrected and collapsed into unique sequences by a nearest-neighbor algorithm in which closely related sequences were merged to remove PCR and sequencing errors. To assign V, D and J gene segments, CDR3 sequences were aligned to IMGT reference sequences. For a sequence to be retained, a match of at least six nucleotides to both a V gene segment and a J gene segment was required. Rearrangements were called productive when the CDR3 lacked stop codons and stayed in frame with V and J; all others were non-productive. CDR3 was defined by IMGT convention, running from the second conserved V-encoded cysteine to the conserved J-encoded phenylalanine. The earlier analysis of some 550 of the donors excluded any sequence lacking an unambiguous match to a single V gene segment. In an earlier analysis of roughly 600 of the donors, a V segment was called functional when productive rearrangements were above 56.7%, and segregating when the standard deviation between donors exceeded 5%. A statistical classification framework was built for diagnosing cytomegalovirus status from the catalog of TCR beta chain sequences. In a later analysis, V and J genes were assigned by comparing TCR nucleotide sequences against IMGT/GENE-DB human TR gene sequences. A later analysis assigned CDR3 sequences and most-parsimonious VDJ recombination scenarios with the TCRdist pipeline. In a later analysis, each TCR beta chain was defined by its CDR3 amino acid sequence together with its V-gene family, and reads without a unique V-gene family were excluded. A later analysis removed several hundred highly shared, low-generation-probability nucleotide sequences to deal with suspected cross-contamination and a sequencing artifact. For each public chain, a later analysis derived a clonal expansion index from normalized ranks of inferred template counts within each repertoire. In a later analysis, generation probabilities were computed using a VDJ recombination model fitted to out-of-frame rearrangements, and the results were checked against IGoR. Hypergeometric tests were used in a later analysis to score TCR-TCR, TCR-HLA and TCR-CMV co-occurrence, with a repertoire-size bias correction applied to the TCR pairs. A later analysis estimated false discovery rates by permuting HLA or CMV assignments 20 times. In a later analysis, co-occurring TCRs were grouped using DBSCAN, with TCRdist sequence similarity added in when clustering inside HLA-allele-positive subsets. Repertoires with fewer than 30,000 or more than 120,000 public chains were left out of co-occurrence clustering, as were a handful of repertoires with anomalous nucleotide sharing. TCRdb mirrors the immuneACCESS table, restricted to in-frame sequences. Some clones are absent from its copies; in checked studies, under half trace to an unresolved V gene, and the reason for the others is unknown. The V and J calls and clone size were taken over from that table, and D and trimming were inferred from the DNA. A total of roughly 100,000 clones appear in this sample, around four fifths of them only once. The ten largest clonotypes hold around 1.5% of the sample.

Study-wide conclusions, independent of this receptor: Presence/absence analyses assumed roughly uniform sequencing depth across donors, an assumption that may not hold. A cluster of highly shared sequence variants was judged likely to be a technical artifact of the sequencing pipeline. At a false discovery rate of 0.05, a later analysis linked approximately 18,000 TCR beta sequences to specific HLA alleles. Some IMGT-functional V segments, including TRBV6-2 and TRBV6-3, could not be told apart with the 87-base-pair reads, so those segments were excluded. In a later analysis, HLA-associated TCR beta chains were found to be more clonally expanded and to have lower generation probabilities than equally common non-associated chains. While some public TCRs were present in many individuals, most TCR sequences turned up only very rarely across donors. Three of the identified cytomegalovirus-associated TCR beta chains were confirmed in vitro to be specific for cytomegalovirus antigens. The cohort was sequenced for TCR beta chains only, and without alpha or paired-chain data the features that could be detected were limited. In a later analysis, most CMV-associated TCR beta chains were found to appear HLA-restricted, with HLA associations seemingly driven largely by CMV exposure. It was suggested by the authors that the approach could potentially be generalized to other disease states and immunological phenotypes. An association between a missense DCLRE1C variant and V-gene and J-gene trimming of TCR beta chains was found in a later genetic analysis and replicated in an independent cohort. According to a later analysis, parvovirus B19, influenza, CMV and Epstein-Barr virus appeared linked to several top co-occurrence clusters. The classifier was reported to diagnose cytomegalovirus status with high specificity and sensitivity in both the original cohort and the validation cohort. The study gave a list of 150 to 200 TCR beta chains associated with cytomegalovirus. According to a later analysis, TCR association rates differed among HLA loci, with DRB1 alleles showing the most associated TCRs and HLA-C alleles showing the fewest. In a later genetic analysis, fewer N-insertions in productive TCRs were reported among donors in an Asian-associated ancestry cluster than the approximately 710-donor mean. Because HLA typing was missing for some donors at each locus, association tests included only the typed subset. A further reported finding was that TCR beta sequences accurately predicted the HLA-A and HLA-B alleles for most subjects in the first cohort. Because counts were too low, some 17 rarely observed V segments, including chromosome 9 orphons, were left out of the earlier analysis of about 620 of the donors. CMV serostatus was the only immune exposure information available for the cohort. Correlated functional status among segregating V segments might reflect linkage disequilibrium, but an unknown experimental factor could not be ruled out. When HLA alleles, especially DR and DQ, strongly co-occurred, TCR associations were difficult to assign to individual alleles. In an earlier analysis of 587 of the donors, most TCR beta V segments were observed in productive rearrangements about 90% or about 30% of the time, broadly matching IMGT annotations.

The germline V gene specifies SGDLS as CDR1 and YYNGEE as CDR2. V trim: 3 bases; J trim: 3 bases; unmatched bases: 6. The CDR3 contains 15 residues, cysteine and phenylalanine counted. Only CDR3 DNA remains: 45 bases, in frame from the first base. The cohort comprised around 700 healthy bone marrow donors. Cohort members were all nominally healthy when sampled, although unrecorded immune exposures were likely present. The donor tested CMV seronegative, placing the donor among the 350 to 400 seronegative members of the cohort. A peripheral blood sample was provided by each donor, and peripheral blood mononuclear cells were used for TCR beta sequencing. The Qiagen DNeasy Blood Extraction Kit was used to extract genomic DNA from the blood cell samples. About this clone: This receptor's antigen is unknown. Per-nucleotide qualities are absent, and no much larger clonotype sits a single base away.

The clonotype originates from a woman between 40 and 50 years old in good health and CMV-seronegative. The chain was built from TRBV9 and TRBJ1-1, and TRBD1 aligns with 9 junction nucleotides. The sequenced sample consisted of PBMCs. The CDR3 reads CASSGSGQGYTEAFF. The DNA sequence is given as TGTGCCAGCAGCGGATCGGGACAGGGTTACACTGAAGCTTTCTTT.